A single sample is the source of the 2 T cell receptor beta chains below, sequenced in a study of identical twins. TCRdb passed the 5' RACE reads through MiXCR, listing each CDR3 protein once. The sample contains hundreds of thousands of distinct CDR3 sequences, 8.6% of which appear only once. The same data also contributed to another study, on yellow fever vaccine responses in identical twins.

Sequenced material: PBMCs. These receptors all stem from a woman under 30 in good health.

DNA of the CDR3: TGTGCCAGCAGCTTAGTCCCGCGCGAGCAGTACTTC. It translates to CASSLVPREQYF. The chain combines TRBV7-9 with TRBJ2-7; D gene unclear. V gave up 1 base and J gave up 6 bases, with 7 bases separating them. The germline CDR1 and CDR2 sequences are SEHNR and FQNEAQ (reference sequence). CDR3 length: 12 residues.

This clonotype was found a few times. This chain connects TRBV4-1 to TRBJ1-1, with TRBD1 matching over 7 bases. V lost 4 bases and J lost 5; bases outside the gene matches: 7. The CDR3 length is 14 residues. The germline CDR1 and CDR2 sequences are MGHRA and YSYEKL. The CDR3 loop is CASSPSTGETEAFF. The CDR3 DNA is TGCGCCAGCAGCCCAAGCACAGGGGAGACTGAAGCTTTCTTT.